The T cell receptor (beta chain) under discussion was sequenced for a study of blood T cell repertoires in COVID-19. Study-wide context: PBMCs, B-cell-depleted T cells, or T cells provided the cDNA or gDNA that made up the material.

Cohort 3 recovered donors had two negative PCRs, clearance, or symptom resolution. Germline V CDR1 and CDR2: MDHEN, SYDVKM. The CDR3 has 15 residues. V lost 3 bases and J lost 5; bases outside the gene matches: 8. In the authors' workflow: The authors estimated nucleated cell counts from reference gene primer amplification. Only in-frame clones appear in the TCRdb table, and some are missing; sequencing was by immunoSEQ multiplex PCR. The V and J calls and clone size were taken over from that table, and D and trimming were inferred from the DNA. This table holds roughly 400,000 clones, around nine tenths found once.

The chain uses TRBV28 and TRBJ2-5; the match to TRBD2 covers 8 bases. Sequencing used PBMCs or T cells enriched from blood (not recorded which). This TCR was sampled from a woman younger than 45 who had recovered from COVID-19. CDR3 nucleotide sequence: TGTGCCAGCAGTTTCTCCTTAGCGGGGTTTGAGACCCAGTACTTC. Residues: CASSFSLAGFETQYF. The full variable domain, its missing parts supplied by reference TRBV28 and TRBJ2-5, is DVKVTQSSRYLVKRTGEKVFLECVQDMDHENMFWYRQDPGLGLRLIYFSYDVKMKEKGDIPEGYSVSREKKERFSLILESASTNQTSMYLCASSFSLAGFETQYFGPGTRLLVL.